This TCR beta chain was identified during a study of memory B cells and T cells in multiple sclerosis. This clone was counted only a few times. Its specificity is not known. The germline V gene encodes CDR1 MNHEY and CDR2 SVGAGI. This CDR3 has 14 amino acids. The germline V and J ends were trimmed by 8 bases and 0 bases, with 11 bases remaining between them. Stimulus-free culture yielded autoproliferating CFSE-dim and non-proliferating CFSE-high T cells, each sequenced separately. Roughly 5.2x10^7 CFSE-labeled PBMCs were cultured around 7 days unstimulated, then replicate wells were pooled. CFSE at 0.4 to 0.6 uM labeled the PBMCs, which were then cultured unstimulated. The repertoire was sequenced with immunoSEQ multiplex PCR; TCRdb's copy has only in-frame clones and lacks some. The data contain roughly 12,000 clones, roughly 81% of them singletons.

The sequenced sample consisted of PBMCs from blood kept in culture. The chain recombines TRBV6-5 with TRBJ1-5; D gene uncertain. This receptor was taken from a human donor with multiple sclerosis. In DNA form, the CDR3 reads TGTGCCAGCCGGGGAGGGTATAGCAATCAGCCCCAGCATTTT. Its translation: CASRGGYSNQPQHF.